This T cell receptor (beta chain) emerged from a study of OX40 agonist ivuxolimab in advanced cancers. About the study: Partial responses were recorded for three patients, including one with hepatocellular carcinoma and two with cutaneous melanoma. Broader study findings: At 0.1 to 3.0 mg/kg and by week 6, clonal expansion occurred in CD4+ and CD8+ blood T cells. CD4+ T cells averaged fewer expanded clones than CD8+ T cells.

This clone is termed medium-sized. Its antigen is undetermined. The table came from immunoSEQ multiplex PCR; TCRdb's copy has only in-frame clones and leaves some out. The data contain about 20,000 clones, less than 85% of them seen just once; the ten biggest clones take up about 30%. The CDR3 totals 14 residues. With V trimmed by 0 bases and J by 3 bases, 2 bases remained unmatched. CDR1 and CDR2 from the germline V gene are SNHLY and FYNNEI. The specimen comprised CD4+ or CD8+ T cells sorted from blood, sampled in a trial of the OX40 agonist ivuxolimab. This sequence was found in an adult with an advanced solid tumor such as melanoma, head and neck, liver or kidney cancer. The genes are TRBV2 and TRBJ2-7, with 7 bases matching TRBD1. CDR3 loop: CASSEAPGGYEQYF. The CDR3 DNA sequence: TGTGCCAGCAGTGAAGCCCCAGGGGGCTACGAGCAGTACTTC.